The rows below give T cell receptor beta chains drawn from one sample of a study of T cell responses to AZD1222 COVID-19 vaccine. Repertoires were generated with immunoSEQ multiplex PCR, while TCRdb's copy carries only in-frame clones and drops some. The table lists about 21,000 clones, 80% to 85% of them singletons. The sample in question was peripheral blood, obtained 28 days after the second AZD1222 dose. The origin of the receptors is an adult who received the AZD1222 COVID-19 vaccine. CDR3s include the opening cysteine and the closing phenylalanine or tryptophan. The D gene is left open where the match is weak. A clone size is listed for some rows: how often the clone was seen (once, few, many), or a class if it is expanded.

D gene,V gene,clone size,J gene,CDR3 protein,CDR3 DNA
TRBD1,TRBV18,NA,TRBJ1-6,CASSRDSHNSPLHF,TGTGCCAGCTCGCGGGACAGCCATAATTCACCCCTCCACTTT
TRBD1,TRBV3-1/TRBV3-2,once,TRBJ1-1,CASSQSDRENTEAFF,TGTGCCAGCAGCCAATCGGACAGGGAGAACACTGAAGCTTTCTTT
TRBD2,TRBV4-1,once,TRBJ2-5,CASSQDRSSGRQTQYF,TGCGCCAGCAGCCAAGATCGATCTAGCGGGAGACAGACCCAGTACTTC
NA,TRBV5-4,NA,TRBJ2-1,CASSLFVFRGYNEQFF,TGTGCCAGCAGCTTGTTCGTATTTCGAGGGTACAATGAGCAGTTCTTC
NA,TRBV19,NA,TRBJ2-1,CASSMWGVTYNEQFF,TGTGCCAGTAGTATGTGGGGGGTAACCTACAATGAGCAGTTCTTC
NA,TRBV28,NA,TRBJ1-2,CASGAGHGYTF,TGTGCCAGCGGGGCAGGGCACGGCTACACCTTC
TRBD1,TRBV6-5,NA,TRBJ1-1,CASLDRGLMNTEAFF,TGTGCCAGCCTCGACAGGGGGCTCATGAACACTGAAGCTTTCTTT
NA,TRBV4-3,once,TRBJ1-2,CASSQDGRGNYGYTF,TGCGCCAGCAGCCAAGATGGCAGGGGAAACTATGGCTACACCTTC
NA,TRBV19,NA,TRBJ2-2,CASSPTSFKDTGELFF,TGTGCCAGTAGCCCGACTAGTTTTAAGGACACCGGGGAGCTGTTTTTT
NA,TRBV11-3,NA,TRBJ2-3,CASSLDLADTQYF,TGTGCCAGCAGCTTAGATTTGGCAGATACGCAGTATTTT
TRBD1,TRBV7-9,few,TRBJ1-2,CASSRTDRGPSF,TGTGCCAGCAGCCGGACGGACAGGGGGCCTTCCTTC
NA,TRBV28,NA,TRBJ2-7,CASSLMGPTYEQYF,TGTGCCAGCAGTTTAATGGGACCGACCTACGAGCAGTACTTC
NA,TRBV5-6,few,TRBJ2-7,CASSFRGLSYEQYF,TGTGCCAGCAGCTTTCGAGGGCTCTCCTACGAGCAGTACTTC
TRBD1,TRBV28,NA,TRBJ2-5,CASSPQTGGTQETQYF,TGTGCCAGCAGTCCCCAGACAGGGGGCACTCAAGAGACCCAGTACTTC
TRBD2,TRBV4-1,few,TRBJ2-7,CASSHSTGTMDEQYF,TGCGCCAGCAGCCACTCCACCGGGACTATGGACGAGCAGTACTTC
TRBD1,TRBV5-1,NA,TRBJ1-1,CASRPKQGSNTEAFF,TGCGCCAGCAGACCCAAACAGGGGTCGAACACTGAAGCTTTCTTT
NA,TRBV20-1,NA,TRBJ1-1,CSASATTFGAFF,TGCAGTGCTAGTGCAACGACCTTTGGAGCTTTCTTT
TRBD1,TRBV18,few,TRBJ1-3,CASSPGQGGSGNTIYF,TGTGCCAGCTCACCAGGACAGGGGGGCTCTGGAAACACCATATATTTT
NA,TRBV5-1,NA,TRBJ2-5,CASSLETGTKETQYF,TGCGCCAGCAGCTTGGAAACTGGGACAAAAGAGACCCAGTACTTC
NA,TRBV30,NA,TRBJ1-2,CAHTVGGGYTF,TGTGCCCATACAGTGGGTGGGGGCTACACCTTC
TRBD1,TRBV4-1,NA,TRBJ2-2,CASSRTPPGTVVGELFF,TGCGCCAGCAGCCGGACACCTCCCGGGACAGTAGTCGGGGAGCTGTTTTTT
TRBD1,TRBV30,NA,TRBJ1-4,CAFMDRGREKLFF,TGTGCCTTTATGGACAGGGGGCGTGAAAAACTGTTTTTT
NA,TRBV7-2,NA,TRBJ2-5,CASSLAQETQYF,TGTGCCAGCAGCTTAGCCCAAGAGACCCAGTACTTC
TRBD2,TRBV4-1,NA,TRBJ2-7,CASSQDERGYEQYF,TGCGCCAGCAGCCAAGATGAGCGGGGCTACGAGCAGTACTTC
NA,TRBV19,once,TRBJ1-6,CASSIVGGMDSPLHF,TGTGCCAGTAGTATAGTCGGGGGCATGGACTCACCCCTCCACTTT
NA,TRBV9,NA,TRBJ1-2,CASSADGNPYGYTF,TGTGCCAGCAGCGCCGACGGGAACCCCTATGGCTACACCTTC
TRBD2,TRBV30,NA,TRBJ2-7,CAWSLGGGPYEQYF,TGTGCCTGGTCCTTGGGGGGAGGGCCCTACGAGCAGTACTTC
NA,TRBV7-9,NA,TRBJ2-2,CASSHRVPGELFF,TGTGCCAGCAGCCACAGGGTGCCCGGGGAGCTGTTTTTT
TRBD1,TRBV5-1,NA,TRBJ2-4,CASSKTLDRVENIQYF,TGCGCCAGCAGCAAAACCCTGGACAGGGTCGAAAACATTCAGTACTTC
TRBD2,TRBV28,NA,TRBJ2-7,CASSLRGLAGAGYEQYF,TGTGCCAGCAGTTTAAGAGGACTAGCGGGAGCGGGCTACGAGCAGTACTTC
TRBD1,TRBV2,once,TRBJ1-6,CASSRTGGNSPLHF,TGTGCCAGCAGTCGGACAGGGGGTAATTCACCCCTCCACTTT
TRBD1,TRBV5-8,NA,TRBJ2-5,CASSFPTGDKTQYF,TGTGCCAGCAGCTTCCCGACAGGGGATAAGACCCAGTACTTC
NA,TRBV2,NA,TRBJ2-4,CASSGTYIAKNIQYF,TGTGCCAGCAGCGGGACATATATAGCCAAAAACATTCAGTACTTC
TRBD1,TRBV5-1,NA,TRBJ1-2,CASSFGTGFGYTF,TGCGCCAGCAGCTTCGGGACAGGGTTCGGCTACACCTTC
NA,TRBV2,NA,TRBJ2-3,CASSAEAADHTDTQYF,TGTGCCAGCAGTGCAGAGGCAGCGGACCACACAGATACGCAGTATTTT
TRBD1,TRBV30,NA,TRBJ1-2,CAWGGQGYGYTF,TGTGCCTGGGGTGGACAGGGATATGGCTACACCTTC
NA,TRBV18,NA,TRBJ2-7,CASSPGRSYEQYF,TGTGCCAGCTCACCAGGAAGATCCTACGAGCAGTACTTC
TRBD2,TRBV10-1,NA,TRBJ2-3,CASSRSGSRDTQYF,TGCGCCAGCAGTCGGAGCGGGAGTCGCGATACGCAGTATTTT
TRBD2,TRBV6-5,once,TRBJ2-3,CASSQTSGSTDTQYF,TGTGCCAGCAGTCAAACTAGCGGGAGCACAGATACGCAGTATTTT
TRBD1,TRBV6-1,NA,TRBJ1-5,CASSVEDRVFPEGNQPQHF,TGTGCCAGCAGTGTAGAGGACAGGGTGTTCCCCGAGGGCAATCAGCCCCAGCATTTT
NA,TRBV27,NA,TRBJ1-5,CASSPSGSGNQPQHF,TGTGCCAGCAGTCCATCAGGGTCGGGCAATCAGCCCCAGCATTTT
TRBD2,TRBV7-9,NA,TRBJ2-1,CASSLALRTSGIEQFF,TGTGCCAGCAGCTTAGCGCTCAGGACTAGCGGGATAGAGCAGTTCTTC
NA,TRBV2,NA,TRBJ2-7,CASSEWEQYF,TGTGCCAGCAGTGAGTGGGAGCAGTACTTC
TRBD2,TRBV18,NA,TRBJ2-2,CASSPSRTSGTGELFF,TGTGCCAGCTCACCCTCGCGGACTAGCGGTACCGGGGAGCTGTTTTTT
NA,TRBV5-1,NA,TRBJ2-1,CASSYRQGGDEQFF,TGCGCCAGCAGCTACCGACAGGGCGGGGATGAGCAGTTCTTC
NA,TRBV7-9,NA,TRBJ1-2,CASSPRGEGYGYTF,TGTGCCAGCAGCCCTAGGGGGGAGGGATATGGCTACACCTTC
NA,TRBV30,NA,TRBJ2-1,CAWSVRLPYEEQFF,TGTGCCTGGAGTGTACGACTTCCCTACGAGGAGCAGTTCTTC
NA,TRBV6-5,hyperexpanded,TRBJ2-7,CASSSGLVRLEQYF,TGTGCCAGCAGCTCCGGACTCGTACGGCTCGAGCAGTACTTC
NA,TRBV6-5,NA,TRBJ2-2,CASSYLDSTQLFF,TGTGCCAGCAGTTACTTGGACTCGACTCAGCTGTTTTTT
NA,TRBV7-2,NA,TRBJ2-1,CASSLDRGTFYNEQFF,TGTGCCAGCAGCTTAGACCGCGGGACCTTTTACAATGAGCAGTTCTTC
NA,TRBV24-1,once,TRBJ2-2,CATSVPQGGTGELFF,TGTGCCACCAGTGTCCCACAGGGTGGCACCGGGGAGCTGTTTTTT
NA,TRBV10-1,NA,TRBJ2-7,CASSHRDEQYF,TGCGCCAGCAGTCATCGGGACGAGCAGTACTTC
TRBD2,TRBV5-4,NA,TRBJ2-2,CASSLPSGEAGELFF,TGTGCCAGCAGCTTGCCTAGCGGAGAAGCGGGGGAGCTGTTTTTT
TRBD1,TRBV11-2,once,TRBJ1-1,CASSLRDRAEAFF,TGTGCCAGCAGCCTCAGGGACAGGGCTGAAGCTTTCTTT
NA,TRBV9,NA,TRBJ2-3,CASSYRAPDTQYF,TGTGCCAGCAGCTACAGGGCCCCAGATACGCAGTATTTT
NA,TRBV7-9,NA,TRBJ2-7,CASSRVYEQYF,TGTGCCAGCAGCCGAGTCTACGAGCAGTACTTC
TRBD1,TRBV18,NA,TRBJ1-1,CASSHTLTGGRVTEAFF,TGTGCCAGCTCACACACCTTGACAGGGGGAAGGGTCACTGAAGCTTTCTTT
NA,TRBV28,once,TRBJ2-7,CASSLVSYEQYF,TGTGCCAGCAGTTTAGTCTCCTACGAGCAGTACTTC
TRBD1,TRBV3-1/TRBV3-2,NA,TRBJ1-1,CASGDRPNTEAFF,TGTGCCAGCGGGGACAGGCCAAACACTGAAGCTTTCTTT
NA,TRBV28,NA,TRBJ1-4,CASSTGLKLFF,TGTGCCAGCAGCACGGGCCTCAAACTGTTTTTT